This T cell receptor (beta chain) comes out of a study of shared clonotypes between healthy human individuals. CD45RO-negative CD8 cells positively selected for CCR7 made up the naive population, which excluded terminally differentiated effector memory CD45RA+ cells. Regarding the study as a whole: Naive CD4 clonotypes overlapped across a handful of donors at roughly 5.1%.

With 2 bases removed from V and 1 base from J, the gap between germline ends came to 6 bases. The CDR3 is 13 residues long. Germline V gene sequence: CDR1 SGHAT, CDR2 FQNNGV. Concerning this clone itself: Its antigen is as yet unknown.

TCRdb's copy holds only in-frame clones and misses some; the assay was immunoSEQ multiplex PCR. This sample has about 2.1 million clones; around 93% occur once, and the top ten carry more than 1.5%. This clonotype was obtained from a man in his late teens or twenties in good health. Some clones in this sample may be carry-over from other donors' samples. V gene TRBV11-2 combines with J gene TRBJ2-7; D is unclear. Material for sequencing was naive CD8+ T cells from PBMCs. Here the CDR3 reads CASSLYKSYEQYF. CDR3 bases: TGTGCCAGCAGCTTATACAAATCCTACGAGCAGTACTTC.